Listed below are T cell receptor beta chains from one sample, sequenced in a study of pediatric ulcerative colitis. Only in-frame clones appear in the TCRdb table, and some are missing; sequencing was by immunoSEQ multiplex PCR. The profile shows 30,000 to 35,000 clones, roughly 77% of them singletons. Specimen: gut tissue. All receptors come from a boy younger than 18 with mild ulcerative colitis. The CDR3 runs from the conserved cysteine through the conserved F or W. The D gene is left open where the match is weak. Clone size, where shown, is once, few, many, or a class for clones that have expanded.

TRBV9	TRBJ1-1	once	.	CASSVGPGTEAFF	TGTGCCAGCAGCGTAGGACCTGGGACAGAAGCTTTCTTT
TRBV2	TRBJ2-7	.	.	CASSPRGSYEQYF	TGTGCCAGCAGCCCCCGGGGCTCCTACGAGCAGTACTTC
TRBV7-8	TRBJ1-5	.	.	CASSLYRGRLVDQPQHF	TGTGCCAGCAGCTTATATAGAGGCCGGTTGGTTGATCAGCCCCAGCATTTT
TRBV29-1	TRBJ1-2	few	.	CSADQGNYGYTF	TGCAGCGCTGACCAGGGGAACTATGGCTACACCTTC
TRBV7-9	TRBJ2-5	.	.	CASSLDGRVATQYF	TGTGCCAGCAGCTTAGACGGGCGGGTGGCGACCCAGTACTTC
TRBV6-6	TRBJ1-5	.	.	CASSYSSPWDNQPQHF	TGTGCCAGCAGTTACTCGTCCCCCTGGGACAATCAGCCCCAGCATTTT
TRBV5-1	TRBJ2-1	.	TRBD2	CASSRGGARDNEQFF	TGCGCCAGCAGCCGCGGGGGGGCCCGTGACAATGAGCAGTTCTTC
TRBV5-1	TRBJ2-7	.	.	CASSLGYEQYF	TGCGCCAGCAGCTTAGGCTACGAGCAGTACTTC
TRBV2	TRBJ2-1	.	.	CASSESRDIKDYLFYNEQFF	TGTGCCAGCAGTGAATCTCGTGACATAAAAGACTACCTCTTCTACAATGAGCAGTTCTTC
TRBV6-6	TRBJ1-6	once	.	CASRAGPRGRNSPLHF	TGTGCCAGCAGAGCCGGACCCCGGGGGCGTAATTCACCCCTCCACTTT
TRBV10-3	TRBJ1-1	once	.	CAISESRGWTEAFF	TGTGCCATCAGTGAGTCGCGGGGGTGGACTGAAGCTTTCTTT